This T cell receptor (beta chain) was recovered during a study of blood T cell repertoires in COVID-19. Study-wide context: There were acute and convalescent COVID-19 samples, and they came from the United States, Italy and Spain.

Here immunoSEQ multiplex PCR was the method, and the copy in TCRdb shows in-frame clones only, minus some. The sample gives 400,000 to 500,000 clones, about nine tenths of which show up once; 1.4% to 1.5% is in the top ten. Unmatched junction bases numbered 5, after V lost 3 bases and J lost 7 bases. This CDR3 has 16 amino acids. Germline CDR1 and CDR2: KGHDR and SFDVKD. The chain couples TRBV24-1 to TRBJ2-1, with TRBD2 matching 13 bases. The sequenced sample consisted of peripheral blood. This receptor was identified in a woman younger than 45 with active or convalescent COVID-19. The CDR3 sequence: CATSDPGLAGENEQFF. DNA of the CDR3: TGTGCCACCAGTGATCCCGGACTAGCGGGGGAGAATGAGCAGTTCTTC.